This TCR beta chain was retrieved from a study of cytomegalovirus exposure and HLA in healthy donors. Whole-study results and caveats: TCR beta sequences numbering 15,000 to 20,000 were associated with HLA alleles at 0.05 false discovery rate in a later analysis. Segments of the TCR beta V type were, in most cases, productive about 87% or about 30% of the time in an earlier analysis.

The CDR3 extends over 13 amino acids. Looked up from germline, CDR1 is MDHEN and CDR2 is SYDVKM. V was cut by 7 bases and J by 1 base, with 5 bases left in between. This PCR relied on a set of 60 Vbeta primers and 13 Jbeta primers. The data were produced by immunoSEQ multiplex PCR, yet TCRdb's version contains in-frame clones alone and is incomplete. This table has roughly 43,000 clones, 50% to 75% appearing once. Unrecorded immune exposure was likely among donors, who were nominally healthy when sampled. This clone was seen only a few times. Its target is not known. The chain employs TRBV28 and TRBJ2-6, with unresolved D. The sequence derives from a human donor in good health. Sequences were obtained from PBMCs. The CDR3: CASTPSGANVLTF. Written as DNA, the CDR3 is TGTGCCAGCACCCCGTCTGGGGCCAACGTCCTGACTTTC. The whole variable domain, remainder taken from reference TRBV28 and TRBJ2-6, is DVKVTQSSRYLVKRTGEKVFLECVQDMDHENMFWYRQDPGLGLRLIYFSYDVKMKEKGDIPEGYSVSREKKERFSLILESASTNQTSMYLCASTPSGANVLTFGAGSRLTVL.